This entry lists 28 T cell receptor beta chains sequenced from one sample in a study of graft-versus-host responses after intestinal transplantation. Method: immunoSEQ multiplex PCR; TCRdb's copy keeps in-frame clones and lacks some. The sample holds about 97,000 clones; 91% are singletons and the top ten take under 0.2%. Their antigen targets remain unknown. The source was unstimulated CD4+ T cells sorted from spleen or lymph node cells, collected before transplant. These receptors were collected from a human donor who was the organ donor for an intestinal transplant.

The chain combines TRBV19 with TRBJ2-7, with D possibly matching TRBD2 (7 bases). This CDR3 has 15 residues. Germline CDR1 reads LNHDA; CDR2 reads SQIVND (reference sequence). V was cut by 3 bases and J by 5 bases, with 17 bases left in between. CDR3 sequence reads: CASSISFGGDNEQYF. The CDR3, as DNA: TGTGCCAGTAGTATCTCGTTTGGGGGGGACAACGAGCAGTACTTC.

The rearrangement links TRBV5-4 to TRBJ1-1; 10 nucleotides match TRBD1. J was trimmed by 2 bases and V by 5 bases; bases with no gene match: 9. Germline V CDR1 and CDR2: SGHNT, YYREEE (reference sequence). The CDR3 spans 16 residues. CDR3 sequence (DNA): TGTGCCAGCAGATCCGGGACAGGGGCTCCTAACACTGAAGCTTTCTTT. The encoded protein is CASRSGTGAPNTEAFF.

The chain has TRBV30 and TRBJ1-5, with D possibly being TRBD1 (5 bases). The V and J ends lost 0 bases and 5 bases respectively, with 11 bases between them. Germline assignment: CDR1 GTSNPN and CDR2 SVGIG (reference sequence). The CDR3 consists of 14 residues. The CDR3 DNA is TGTGCCTGGAGTGTAGGGCAGGGATATCAGCCCCAGCATTTT. Protein product: CAWSVGQGYQPQHF.

In nucleotides, the CDR3 is TGTGCCAGCAGCTTAGGAATACGGTCCCGGGACATTTCCTACGAGCAGTACTTC. It is translated as CASSLGIRSRDISYEQYF. The chain couples TRBV5-4 to TRBJ2-7; D perhaps matches TRBD1 (6 bases). The CDR3 spans 18 residues. Germline CDR1 is SGHNT and CDR2 is YYREEE (reference sequence). V gave up 2 bases and J gave up 1 base, with 22 bases separating them.

The chain employs TRBV4-1 and TRBJ2-5, with 8 bases aligning to TRBD2. The germline CDR1 and CDR2 sequences are MGHRA and YSYEKL. CDR3 length: 14 residues. V shed 2 bases, J shed 5 bases, and the junction held 4 bases outside the gene matches. The CDR3 sequence: CASSQYGGDETQYF. In DNA form, the CDR3 reads TGCGCCAGCAGCCAATACGGGGGGGATGAGACCCAGTACTTC.

Worth noting for this clone: The junction departs from the called germline gene at one end, perhaps through a read error. The chain recombines TRBV6-5 with TRBJ1-1; possibly TRBD1 for D (5 bases). This CDR3 region has 14 residues. Per germline, CDR1 MNHEY and CDR2 SVGAGI. The DNA for the CDR3 is TGTGTCAGCATTAGAAGGGGTGCGAACACTGAAGCTTTCTTT. Amino acids: CVSIRRGANTEAFF.

This sequence joins TRBV6-5 and TRBJ1-2; the match to TRBD1 covers 8 bases. CDR3 length: 13 residues. The germline CDR1 and CDR2 sequences are MNHEY and SVGAGI. After removal of 5 bases from V and 8 bases from J, the junction contained 7 bases not matched to a gene. The CDR3 DNA follows: TGTGCCAGCAGTGACCAGGGGGCTGACGGCTACACCTTC. This encodes CASSDQGADGYTF.

This rearrangement joins TRBV7-3 to TRBJ1-2; tentatively, D is TRBD1 (5 bases). Germline-derived CDR1 and CDR2 are SGHTA and FQGTGA. The CDR3 contains 14 residues. The ends were cut back, 6 bases at V and 8 bases at J, with 19 bases in the middle. The CDR3 sequence is CASSQGTLGGGYTF. CDR3 sequence (DNA): TGTGCCAGCAGTCAAGGGACCCTCGGGGGGGGCTACACCTTC.

The chain combines TRBV18 with TRBJ2-1; D not resolved. Germline V gene lookup returns CDR1 KGHSH and CDR2 LQKENI. This CDR3 contains 14 residues. The ends were cut back, 4 bases at V and 0 bases at J, with 7 bases in the middle. CDR3: CASSRPGSYNEQFF. Written as DNA, the CDR3 is TGTGCCAGCTCACGCCCGGGCTCCTACAATGAGCAGTTCTTC.

This chain links TRBV29-1 with TRBJ2-7; TRBD1 matches 9 bases. V lost 7 bases, J lost 2 bases, and 6 bases stayed unmatched. The CDR3 runs to 13 residues. Germline CDR1 is SQVTM and CDR2 is ANQGSEA. The CDR3 is CSAGQGPTYEQYF. CDR3 DNA: TGCAGCGCTGGACAGGGGCCTACCTACGAGCAGTACTTC.

This rearrangement joins TRBV6-1 to TRBJ1-2, with 10 positions matching TRBD1. There are 15 residues in the CDR3. Trimming at V came to 6 bases and at J to 4 bases, leaving 8 bases not matched to a gene. The germline CDR1 and CDR2 sequences are MNHNS and SASEGT. For the CDR3, the DNA is TGTGCCAGCAGCTCAGACAGGGGGCAGGTCTATGGCTACACCTTC. Amino acids: CASSSDRGQVYGYTF.

J is TRBJ1-2 and V is TRBV5-1, with D uncertain. V lost 0 bases and J 4 bases, leaving 13 bases between the germline ends. The germline CDR1 and CDR2 sequences are SGHRS and YFSETQ. The CDR3 consists of 15 residues. The CDR3 protein is CASSLERGSPYGYTF. As DNA, the CDR3 is TGCGCCAGCAGCTTGGAGCGAGGCAGTCCCTATGGCTACACCTTC.

This chain links TRBV18 with TRBJ1-1, with TRBD1 identical over 11 bases. V lost 5 bases and J lost 2; bases outside the gene matches: 13. The CDR3 is 18 amino acids. In germline, CDR1 is KGHSH, CDR2 LQKENI. CDR3 in DNA: TGTGCCAGCTCAGTAAAAACTAGGGGACAGGGGGGTAACACTGAAGCTTTCTTT. Its protein is CASSVKTRGQGGNTEAFF.

The V and J genes are TRBV5-1 and TRBJ1-2, with 9 bases that match TRBD1. The CDR3 consists of 14 residues. CDR1 SGHRS and CDR2 YFSETQ come from the germline V gene. J lost 4 bases, V lost 2 bases, and 3 bases had no gene match. For the CDR3, the DNA is TGCGCCAGCAGCTTCCAGGACAGGGGCTATGGCTACACCTTC. Amino acids: CASSFQDRGYGYTF.

The chain links TRBV28 to TRBJ1-2; 9 nucleotides align to TRBD1. The germline CDR1 and CDR2 sequences are MDHEN and SYDVKM. The V segment lost 6 bases and the J segment 8 bases; nucleotides outside the gene matches: 10. The CDR3 is made up of 14 amino acids. CDR3 DNA: TGTGCCAGCAGAGACCGGGACAGGGTGAGGGGCTACACCTTC. As protein: CASRDRDRVRGYTF.

This clone was seen a single time. The chain carries TRBV9 and TRBJ2-1; D remains unclear. In germline, CDR1 is SGDLS, CDR2 YYNGEE. The CDR3 has 13 residues. With 0 bases removed from V and 6 bases from J, the gap between germline ends came to 7 bases. The CDR3 DNA sequence: TGTGCCAGCAGCGTAGCCCCGCGCAATGAGCAGTTCTTC. Translated, it gives CASSVAPRNEQFF. The full variable domain, rest sourced from reference TRBV9 and TRBJ2-1, is DSGVTQTPKHLITATGQRVTLRCSPRSGDLSVYWYQQSLDQGLQFLIQYYNGEERAKGNILERFSAQQFPDLHSELNLSSLELGDSALYFCASSVAPRNEQFFGPGTRLTVL.

The J gene is TRBJ2-7, the V gene TRBV7-2; 9 bases line up with TRBD2. This CDR3 has 14 residues. Trimming cost V 5 bases and J 7 bases; bases outside gene matches: 9. Germline CDR1 and CDR2: SGHTA and FQGNSA. The CDR3 DNA sequence: TGTGCCAGCAGCGCCTCTAGCGGGGCTCGTGAGCAGTACTTC. Translated: CASSASSGAREQYF.

The chain is built from TRBV9 and TRBJ1-3, with 10 bases identical to TRBD1. Trimming removed 0 bases from V and 0 bases from J; junction bases left unmatched: 6. CDR1 SGDLS and CDR2 YYNGEE come from the germline V gene. The CDR3 has 18 residues. The CDR3: CASSVGGQGPHSGNTIYF. DNA for the CDR3: TGTGCCAGCAGCGTAGGGGGACAGGGGCCCCACTCTGGAAACACCATATATTTT.

The chain combines TRBV7-2 with TRBJ1-1; weak D call: TRBD1 (6 bases). Trimming removed 4 bases from V and 2 bases from J, with 11 bases in between. The germline V gene encodes CDR1 SGHTA and CDR2 FQGNSA. This CDR3 has 14 amino acids. The CDR3 bases are TGTGCCAGCAGCTCGGGACAACCCAACACTGAAGCTTTCTTT. Its translation: CASSSGQPNTEAFF.

This clone was found a few times. The chain carries TRBV4-3 and TRBJ1-4; D remains unclear. V lost 4 bases to trimming and J lost 2 bases, with 8 bases between them. This CDR3 spans 14 amino acids. Germline CDR1 reads LGHNA; CDR2 reads YSLEER. The CDR3 nucleotides read TGCGCCAGCAGCCCGGGTGAGACTAATGAAAAACTGTTTTTT. This gives the protein CASSPGETNEKLFF.

The chain is built from TRBV6-6 and TRBJ2-1, with a tentative D call TRBD2 (7 bases). Germline values: CDR1 MNHNY, CDR2 SVGAGI (reference sequence). V was shortened by 4 bases and J by 5 bases, with 18 bases between the two germline ends. CDR3 length: 16 amino acids. The CDR3 is CASSSEGGAEHNEQFF. CDR3 coding DNA: TGTGCCAGCAGTTCAGAAGGGGGGGCCGAACACAATGAGCAGTTCTTC.

V usage is TRBV4-1 and J usage is TRBJ2-4; D gene uncertain. Germline V gene data show CDR1 as MGHRA and CDR2 as YSYEKL. V gave up 0 bases and J gave up 11 bases, with 14 bases separating them. There are 14 residues in the CDR3. This chain's CDR3 is CASSQETDANVQYF. CDR3 sequence (DNA): TGCGCCAGCAGCCAAGAAACAGATGCGAACGTTCAGTACTTC.

This chain links TRBV11-2 with TRBJ1-4; D unclear. V was trimmed by 3 bases and J by 2 bases, leaving 13 bases between them. CDR3 length: 16 amino acids. CDR1 and CDR2 (germline): SGHAT, FQNNGV. DNA of the CDR3: TGTGCCAGCAGCTTTAGGCCCCCGAGGACTAATGAAAAACTGTTTTTT. It translates to CASSFRPPRTNEKLFF.

The chain joins TRBV4-2 to TRBJ1-1; D gene unclear. Trimming shortened V by 4 bases and J by 4 bases, and 10 bases separated the two germline ends. The CDR3 runs 13 residues. Germline CDR1 is LGHNA and CDR2 is YNFKEQ. The CDR3 protein is CASSPSSVTEAFF. The CDR3 DNA sequence: TGTGCCAGCAGCCCCTCGTCCGTCACTGAAGCTTTCTTT.

This clone came up once. The chain carries TRBV11-2 and TRBJ2-7, with D possibly being TRBD2 (5 bases). CDR1 is SGHAT, CDR2 FQNNGV, per germline. With 5 bases removed from V and 4 bases from J, the gap between germline ends came to 12 bases. The CDR3 totals 13 residues. CDR3 in DNA: TGTGCCAGCAGCAGGGCTAGAGGGTACGAGCAGTACTTC. It yields the protein CASSRARGYEQYF. The complete variable domain, with remaining parts taken from reference TRBV11-2 and TRBJ2-7, reads EAGVAQSPRYKIIEKRQSVAFWCNPISGHATLYWYQQILGQGPKLLIQFQNNGVVDDSQLPKDRFSAERLKGVDSTLKIQPAKLEDSAVYLCASSRARGYEQYFGPGTRLTVT.

The chain uses TRBV7-2 and TRBJ1-5; D is perhaps TRBD1 (5 bases). Germline V gives CDR1 SGHTA, CDR2 FQGNSA. Trimming shortened V by 5 bases and J by 7 bases, and 15 bases separated the two germline ends. The CDR3 totals 14 residues. CDR3 coding DNA: TGTGCCAGCAGCCCTTATGGGGCGGGGCAGCCCCAGCATTTT. Residues: CASSPYGAGQPQHF.

V and J are TRBV23-1 and TRBJ1-2; 7 bases line up with TRBD1. TRBV23-1 is designated an ORF whose function remains uncertain. V lost 5 bases and J lost 1; bases outside the gene matches: 10. CDR3 size: 16 residues. The CDR3 coding sequence is TGCGCCAGCAGTGGCGACAGGGTAGGGATTAACTATGGCTACACCTTC. Its translation is CASSGDRVGINYGYTF.

This chain connects TRBV28 to TRBJ1-2; TRBD1 matches 9 bases. The germline V gene encodes CDR1 MDHEN and CDR2 SYDVKM. There are 13 residues in the CDR3. The J segment lost 8 bases and the V segment lost 6 bases, leaving 7 bases of the junction unmatched. CDR3 loop: CASSLQGAGGYTF. The CDR3 DNA is TGTGCCAGCAGCCTACAGGGGGCTGGAGGCTACACCTTC.